A selection of T cell receptor beta chains follows, all from one sample in a study of vaccination effects on CD4 cells after COVID-19. Antigens for these TCRs are unknown. Clones were read by immunoSEQ multiplex PCR, and TCRdb kept only the in-frame ones, dropping some. The sample lists approximately 30,000 clones, about four fifths occurring once. This sample comprised CD4+ T cells from PBMCs cultured with HCoV-NL63 spike peptides, obtained after COVID-19 vaccination. These receptors all stem from a human donor who received a COVID-19 vaccine. Some clones in this sample may be carry-over from other donors' samples. Both conserved end residues are part of each CDR3. The order of the fields is D gene, V gene, CDR3 length, J gene, clone size, CDR3 protein, CDR3 DNA. A D gene is named only where the DNA matches it firmly. Clone size is not always given. Where it is, it says once, few, many or a class for expanded clones.

TRBD2	TRBV20-1	14	TRBJ2-2	NA	CSASRAGNTGELFF	TGCAGTGCTAGTAGAGCGGGGAATACCGGGGAGCTGTTTTTT
NA	TRBV5-5	13	TRBJ2-2	NA	CASSLRGGGELFF	TGTGCCAGCAGCTTGAGGGGAGGAGGGGAGCTGTTTTTT
TRBD1	TRBV6-5	14	TRBJ1-5	NA	CASVVGQSPGPQHF	TGTGCCAGCGTGGTGGGACAGTCCCCCGGGCCCCAGCATTTT
NA	TRBV5-6	17	TRBJ1-4	NA	CASSLQGSNPGGGKLFF	TGTGCCAGCAGCTTACAGGGTTCAAATCCGGGGGGCGGAAAACTGTTTTTT
TRBD1	TRBV5-1	16	TRBJ1-1	NA	CASRNDRVGDSTEAFF	TGCGCCAGCAGAAACGACAGGGTAGGGGATAGCACTGAAGCTTTCTTT
TRBD1	TRBV19	19	TRBJ2-1	few	CASSIGRGQVLSSYNEQFF	TGTGCCAGTAGTATCGGACGGGGACAGGTCCTTAGCTCCTACAATGAGCAGTTCTTC
NA	TRBV30	14	TRBJ1-3	NA	CAWSVDPSGNTIYF	TGTGCCTGGAGTGTAGACCCCTCTGGAAACACCATATATTTT
NA	TRBV7-3	14	TRBJ1-1	few	CASSILPGNTEAFF	TGTGCCAGCAGCATATTACCGGGAAACACTGAAGCTTTCTTT
TRBD1	TRBV7-2	13	TRBJ1-2	NA	CASRDRANYGYTF	TGTGCCAGCAGGGACAGGGCCAACTATGGCTACACCTTC
NA	TRBV7-3	13	TRBJ2-4	NA	CASSLNREDIQYF	TGTGCCAGCAGCTTAAACAGGGAGGACATTCAGTACTTC